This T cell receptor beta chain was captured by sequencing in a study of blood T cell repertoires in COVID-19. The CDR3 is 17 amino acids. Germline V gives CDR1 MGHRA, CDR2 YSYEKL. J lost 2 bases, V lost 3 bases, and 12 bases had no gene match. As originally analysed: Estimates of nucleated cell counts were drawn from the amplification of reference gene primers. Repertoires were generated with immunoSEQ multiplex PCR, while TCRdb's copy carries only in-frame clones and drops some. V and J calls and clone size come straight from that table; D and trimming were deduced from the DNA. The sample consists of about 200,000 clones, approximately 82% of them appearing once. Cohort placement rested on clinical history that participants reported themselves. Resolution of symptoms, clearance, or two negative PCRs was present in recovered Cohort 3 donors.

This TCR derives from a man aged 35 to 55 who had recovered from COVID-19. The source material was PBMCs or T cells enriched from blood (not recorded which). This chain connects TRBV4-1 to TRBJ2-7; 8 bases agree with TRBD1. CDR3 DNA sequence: TGCGCCAGCAGCCACTTCAGACAGGGGAGTTTCACCTACGAGCAGTACTTC. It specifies CASSHFRQGSFTYEQYF.